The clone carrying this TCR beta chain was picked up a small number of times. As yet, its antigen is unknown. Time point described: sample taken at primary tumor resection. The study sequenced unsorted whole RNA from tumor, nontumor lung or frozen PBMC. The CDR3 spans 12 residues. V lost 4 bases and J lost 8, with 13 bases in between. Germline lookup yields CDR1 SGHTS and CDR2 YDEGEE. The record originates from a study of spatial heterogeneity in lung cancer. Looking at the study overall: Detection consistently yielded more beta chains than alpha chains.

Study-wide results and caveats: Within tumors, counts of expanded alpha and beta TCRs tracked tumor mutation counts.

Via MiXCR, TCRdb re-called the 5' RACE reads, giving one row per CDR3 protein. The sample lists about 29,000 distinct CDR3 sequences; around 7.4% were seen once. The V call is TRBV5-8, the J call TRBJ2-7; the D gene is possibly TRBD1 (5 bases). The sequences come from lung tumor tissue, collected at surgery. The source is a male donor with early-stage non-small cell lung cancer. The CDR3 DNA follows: TGTGCCAGCAGCCCCGTGACAGCCCAGCAGTACTTC. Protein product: CASSPVTAQQYF.